This is a list of T cell receptor beta chains from one sample in a study of OX40 agonist ivuxolimab in advanced cancers. Libraries were prepared by immunoSEQ multiplex PCR; TCRdb keeps only in-frame clonotypes and omits some of them. The sample consists of 90,000 to 100,000 clones, approximately 80% of them appearing once. The sample consisted of CD4+ or CD8+ T cells sorted from blood, taken in a trial of the OX40 agonist ivuxolimab. The receptor set was obtained from an adult with an advanced solid tumor such as melanoma, head and neck, liver or kidney cancer. Each CDR3 is given with its conserved first and last residue. D genes are given only for firm matches. Size is stated for part of the rows, as once, few or many counts, or as a class when the clone is expanded.

D gene: -
CDR3 length: 14
clone size: -
J gene: TRBJ1-5
V gene: TRBV7-2
CDR3 DNA: TGTGCCAGCAGCTCCCAGACTAGCAATCAGCCCCAGCATTTT
CDR3 protein: CASSSQTSNQPQHF

D gene: TRBD1
CDR3 length: 15
clone size: -
J gene: TRBJ2-7
V gene: TRBV5-4
CDR3 DNA: TGTGCCAGCAGCCCAGGGACAGGGCCGTCCTACGAGCAGTACTTC
CDR3 protein: CASSPGTGPSYEQYF

D gene: TRBD2
CDR3 length: 16
clone size: -
J gene: TRBJ2-1
V gene: TRBV30
CDR3 DNA: TGTGCCTGGAGTAAGGGGACTAGCGGGAGGGGAATGAAGCAGTTCTTC
CDR3 protein: CAWSKGTSGRGMKQFF

D gene: -
CDR3 length: 14
clone size: -
J gene: TRBJ2-7
V gene: TRBV27
CDR3 DNA: TGTGCCAGCAGTTCATGGACAGCACTCTACGAGCAGTACTTC
CDR3 protein: CASSSWTALYEQYF

D gene: -
CDR3 length: 17
clone size: few
J gene: TRBJ1-2
V gene: TRBV5-1
CDR3 DNA: TGCGCCAGCAGCCCGGGAGGAAAGGAGGGGACCCTCTATGGCTACACCTTC
CDR3 protein: CASSPGGKEGTLYGYTF

D gene: TRBD1
CDR3 length: 16
clone size: -
J gene: TRBJ1-3
V gene: TRBV9
CDR3 DNA: TGTGCCAGCAGCGTTGGGACAGTTCGCTCTGGAAACACCATATATTTT
CDR3 protein: CASSVGTVRSGNTIYF

D gene: TRBD1
CDR3 length: 15
clone size: -
J gene: TRBJ1-1
V gene: TRBV11-1
CDR3 DNA: TGTGCCAGCAGCAATACCGGTGGGACAGGGGCTGAAGCTTTCTTT
CDR3 protein: CASSNTGGTGAEAFF

D gene: -
CDR3 length: 11
clone size: -
J gene: TRBJ2-3
V gene: TRBV9
CDR3 DNA: TGTGCCAGCGCCACTAGTGATACGCAGTATTTT
CDR3 protein: CASATSDTQYF

D gene: -
CDR3 length: 14
clone size: -
J gene: TRBJ2-2
V gene: TRBV2
CDR3 DNA: TGTGCCAGCAGTGACTATCTTGGGACCGGGGAGCTGTTTTTT
CDR3 protein: CASSDYLGTGELFF

D gene: -
CDR3 length: 13
clone size: -
J gene: TRBJ1-5
V gene: TRBV19
CDR3 DNA: TGTGCCAGTACCCCCGAGCCTTATCAGCCCCAGCATTTT
CDR3 protein: CASTPEPYQPQHF

D gene: -
CDR3 length: 15
clone size: -
J gene: TRBJ1-3
V gene: TRBV11-1
CDR3 DNA: TGTGCCAGCAGCTTAGCCAGGAGCTCTGGAAACACCATATATTTT
CDR3 protein: CASSLARSSGNTIYF

D gene: TRBD1
CDR3 length: 14
clone size: -
J gene: TRBJ2-7
V gene: TRBV5-1
CDR3 DNA: TGCGCCAGCAGCGCGGGACAGGTGTCCGCCGAGCAGTACTTC
CDR3 protein: CASSAGQVSAEQYF

D gene: -
CDR3 length: 15
clone size: few
J gene: TRBJ2-1
V gene: TRBV12-5
CDR3 DNA: TGTGCTAGTGGGTATACTAGACAGCCAGACAATGAGCAGTTCTTC
CDR3 protein: CASGYTRQPDNEQFF

D gene: -
CDR3 length: 14
clone size: once
J gene: TRBJ1-1
V gene: TRBV11-2
CDR3 DNA: TGTGCCAGCAGCTTTCGCAACGGGGACGGCGAAGCTTTCTTT
CDR3 protein: CASSFRNGDGEAFF

D gene: -
CDR3 length: 12
clone size: -
J gene: TRBJ1-2
V gene: TRBV28
CDR3 DNA: TGTGCCACCTTAGACGGGAACTATGGCTACACCTTC
CDR3 protein: CATLDGNYGYTF

D gene: -
CDR3 length: 15
clone size: -
J gene: TRBJ1-3
V gene: TRBV6-5
CDR3 DNA: TGTGCCAGCAGGCCCAGGGCTCCCTCTGGAAACACCATATATTTT
CDR3 protein: CASRPRAPSGNTIYF

D gene: -
CDR3 length: 16
clone size: -
J gene: TRBJ2-7
V gene: TRBV21-1
CDR3 DNA: TGTGCCAGCAGCAAAGTTCAGGGGACAGGTCATCGCGAGCAGTACTTC
CDR3 protein: CASSKVQGTGHREQYF

D gene: -
CDR3 length: 15
clone size: once
J gene: TRBJ1-1
V gene: TRBV7-9
CDR3 DNA: TGTGCCAGCAGCTCCGGGACGCTAATTATAGGTGAAGCTTTCTTT
CDR3 protein: CASSSGTLIIGEAFF

D gene: -
CDR3 length: 15
clone size: -
J gene: TRBJ1-2
V gene: TRBV28
CDR3 DNA: TGTGCCAGCAGCCCTGGGGGCCGTTCTAACTATGGCTACACCTTC
CDR3 protein: CASSPGGRSNYGYTF

D gene: -
CDR3 length: 12
clone size: -
J gene: TRBJ2-2
V gene: TRBV7-8
CDR3 DNA: TGTGCCAGCAGCTACAGCACCGGGGAGCTGTTTTTT
CDR3 protein: CASSYSTGELFF

D gene: TRBD2
CDR3 length: 17
clone size: -
J gene: TRBJ2-3
V gene: TRBV2
CDR3 DNA: TGTGCCAGCACCTCTTTAACCTTAGCGGGAGTACCCGATACGCAGTATTTT
CDR3 protein: CASTSLTLAGVPDTQYF

D gene: -
CDR3 length: 13
clone size: -
J gene: TRBJ1-5
V gene: TRBV6-9
CDR3 DNA: TGTGCCAGCAGTTATGGGGTTAGTCAGCCCCAGCATTTT
CDR3 protein: CASSYGVSQPQHF

D gene: TRBD2
CDR3 length: 20
clone size: -
J gene: TRBJ2-2
V gene: TRBV15
CDR3 DNA: TGTGCCACCAGCAGAAGATTTGGACTAGCGGGAGGGATGAACACCGGGGAGCTGTTTTTT
CDR3 protein: CATSRRFGLAGGMNTGELFF

D gene: -
CDR3 length: 15
clone size: few
J gene: TRBJ2-2
V gene: TRBV5-5
CDR3 DNA: TGTGCCAGCAGGATCCGGGACACGAACACCGGGGAGCTGTTTTTT
CDR3 protein: CASRIRDTNTGELFF

D gene: TRBD1
CDR3 length: 16
clone size: -
J gene: TRBJ2-1
V gene: TRBV5-1
CDR3 DNA: TGCGCCAGCAGCTTAACGACAGGGGGAACCTACAATGAGCAGTTCTTC
CDR3 protein: CASSLTTGGTYNEQFF

D gene: TRBD2
CDR3 length: 14
clone size: -
J gene: TRBJ2-1
V gene: TRBV7-3
CDR3 DNA: TGTGCCAGCAGCCCTAGCGGGGGGCCTTATGAGCAGTTCTTC
CDR3 protein: CASSPSGGPYEQFF

D gene: -
CDR3 length: 13
clone size: -
J gene: TRBJ2-7
V gene: TRBV25-1
CDR3 DNA: TGTGCCAGCAGGTCAGTAGGCAGCTACGAGCAGTACTTC
CDR3 protein: CASRSVGSYEQYF

D gene: -
CDR3 length: 15
clone size: -
J gene: TRBJ1-1
V gene: TRBV5-4
CDR3 DNA: TGTGCCAGCAATCCTCCTGTTGGGGGAGGAACTGAAGCTTTCTTT
CDR3 protein: CASNPPVGGGTEAFF

D gene: -
CDR3 length: 14
clone size: few
J gene: TRBJ1-1
V gene: TRBV4-1
CDR3 DNA: TGCGCCAGCAGCCAAGATAGTCGGAACACTGAAGCTTTCTTT
CDR3 protein: CASSQDSRNTEAFF

D gene: TRBD1
CDR3 length: 15
clone size: -
J gene: TRBJ2-5
V gene: TRBV9
CDR3 DNA: TGTGCCAGCAGCGTACAGGGACAGGGACGGGAGACCCAGTACTTC
CDR3 protein: CASSVQGQGRETQYF

D gene: TRBD2
CDR3 length: 16
clone size: -
J gene: TRBJ2-3
V gene: TRBV7-2
CDR3 DNA: TGTGCCAGCAGCTTACTACTAGCGGGGGGCACAGATACGCAGTATTTT
CDR3 protein: CASSLLLAGGTDTQYF

D gene: -
CDR3 length: 13
clone size: -
J gene: TRBJ2-5
V gene: TRBV10-3
CDR3 DNA: TGTGCCATCAGTGAGGACAACTCTTGGGACCAGTACTTC
CDR3 protein: CAISEDNSWDQYF

D gene: -
CDR3 length: 18
clone size: -
J gene: TRBJ1-1
V gene: TRBV5-1
CDR3 DNA: TGCGCCAGCAGCAAGCTAATTGGGACGGGAAGGACGGACACTGAAGCTTTCTTT
CDR3 protein: CASSKLIGTGRTDTEAFF

D gene: -
CDR3 length: 17
clone size: once
J gene: TRBJ1-6
V gene: TRBV15
CDR3 DNA: TGTGCCACCAGCAGAGGTGACGGCAGCTCCTATAATTCACCCCTCCACTTT
CDR3 protein: CATSRGDGSSYNSPLHF

D gene: TRBD1
CDR3 length: 15
clone size: -
J gene: TRBJ1-1
V gene: TRBV9
CDR3 DNA: TGTGCCAGCAGCGGGGACAGGGGGCCCAGCACTGAAGCTTTCTTT
CDR3 protein: CASSGDRGPSTEAFF

D gene: TRBD1
CDR3 length: 15
clone size: -
J gene: TRBJ1-1
V gene: TRBV6-1
CDR3 DNA: TGTGCCAGCAGTGAACCCGGGACAGGGAACACTGAAGCTTTCTTT
CDR3 protein: CASSEPGTGNTEAFF

D gene: -
CDR3 length: 14
clone size: -
J gene: TRBJ1-1
V gene: TRBV6-5
CDR3 DNA: TGTGCCAGCAGTTACTCACGGGGAGGGACTGAAGCTTTCTTT
CDR3 protein: CASSYSRGGTEAFF

D gene: -
CDR3 length: 14
clone size: -
J gene: TRBJ1-1
V gene: TRBV4-3
CDR3 DNA: TGCGCCAGCAGCCCAAGAGGAGCGGGTTTTGAAGCTTTCTTT
CDR3 protein: CASSPRGAGFEAFF